What follows are 20 T cell receptor beta chains derived from one specimen sequenced in a study of blood T cell repertoires in COVID-19. TCRdb keeps only in-frame clones here, not all; method: immunoSEQ multiplex PCR. The sample lists 250,000 or so clones; roughly 86% were seen once. The source material was peripheral blood. These receptor sequences come from a man aged 35-49 years with active or convalescent COVID-19.

V usage is TRBV19 and J usage is TRBJ1-5, with 9 bases aligning to TRBD1. V shed 5 bases and J 7 bases; nucleotides not matched to a gene: 0. The CDR3 is 12 amino acids. Germline V gives CDR1 LNHDA, CDR2 SQIVND (reference sequence). CDR3 sequence: CASSDRGQPQHF. The CDR3 coding sequence is TGTGCCAGTAGTGACAGGGGGCAGCCCCAGCATTTT. Using reference TRBV19 and TRBJ1-5 for the parts outside the CDR3, the full variable domain is DGGITQSPKYLFRKEGQNVTLSCEQNLNHDAMYWYRQDPGQGLRLIYYSQIVNDFQKGDIAEGYSVSREKKESFPLTVTSAQKNPTAFYLCASSDRGQPQHFGDGTRLSIL.

The chain combines TRBV5-4 with TRBJ1-2; D remains unclear. The V end was cut by 1 base, the J end by 3 bases, with 22 bases between. The CDR3 runs 18 residues. CDR1 is SGHNT, CDR2 YYREEE, per germline (reference sequence). This chain's CDR3 is CASSLSQPGYHLYYGYTF. CDR3 coding DNA: TGTGCCAGCAGCTTGAGCCAACCGGGATATCACCTCTACTATGGCTACACCTTC.

The chain links TRBV9 to TRBJ2-7, with D uncertain. Trimming pared 0 bases from V and 7 bases from J, leaving 11 bases between. Germline V gives CDR1 SGDLS, CDR2 YYNGEE. This CDR3 is built from 13 residues. CDR3 loop: CASSVESGREQYF. CDR3 DNA sequence: TGTGCCAGCAGCGTAGAGTCTGGCAGGGAGCAGTACTTC.

The chain uses TRBV5-5 and TRBJ2-5; D is unresolved. In germline, CDR1 is SGHKS, CDR2 YYEKEE (reference sequence). V lost 0 bases and J 2 bases, leaving 8 bases between the germline ends. This CDR3 is 14 amino acids long. The DNA of the CDR3 is TGTGCCAGCAGCTTGGTACAGTCACAAGAGACCCAGTACTTC. This sequence encodes CASSLVQSQETQYF.

The rearrangement uses TRBV4-1 and TRBJ1-2; tentative D call: TRBD1 (5 bases). There are 13 residues in the CDR3. The germline CDR1 and CDR2 sequences are MGHRA and YSYEKL. V dropped 4 bases and J dropped 3 bases, with 9 bases sitting between them. The CDR3, as DNA: TGCGCCAGCAGCCTCCAGGGTTACTATGGCTACACCTTC. This codes for CASSLQGYYGYTF.

The chain recombines TRBV10-1 with TRBJ2-3; the D gene is possibly TRBD1 (6 bases). There are 14 residues in the CDR3. Germline V lookup: CDR1 WNHNN, CDR2 SYGVQD (reference sequence). Between the trimmed V and J ends, which lost 7 bases and 6 bases, there was a span of 17 bases. CDR3 DNA: TGCGCCAGCAAGGGGGACGGGCTCATTGATACGCAGTATTTT. Its protein product is CASKGDGLIDTQYF.

The J gene is TRBJ2-2, the V gene TRBV5-8; tentative D call: TRBD1 (5 bases). This CDR3 contains 14 residues. V was shortened by 1 base and J by 7 bases, with 11 bases between the two germline ends. Germline V CDR1 and CDR2: SGHTS, YDEGEE. In nucleotides, the CDR3 is TGTGCCAGCAGCTTGTCAGGGATCGGCGGGGAGCTGTTTTTT. Amino acid sequence: CASSLSGIGGELFF.

The rearrangement links TRBV4-1 to TRBJ1-1, with D perhaps TRBD1 (6 bases). The germline CDR1 and CDR2 sequences are MGHRA and YSYEKL. This CDR3 contains 14 residues. V lost 2 bases and J lost 7, with 14 bases in between. The CDR3 sequence is CASSQTGGRVEAFF. The CDR3 coding sequence is TGCGCCAGCAGCCAAACTGGGGGCAGGGTTGAAGCTTTCTTT.

The chain joins TRBV18 to TRBJ2-3; 9 bases fit TRBD2. Germline V CDR1 and CDR2: KGHSH, LQKENI. V gave up 0 bases and J gave up 4 bases; unmatched junction bases: 2. The CDR3 spans 15 residues. The CDR3: CASSPPGTSPDTQYF. Written as DNA, the CDR3 is TGTGCCAGCTCACCACCGGGGACTAGCCCAGATACGCAGTATTTT.

The rearrangement joins TRBV3-1 (or the pseudogene TRBV3-2) to TRBJ2-4; the match to TRBD1 covers 8 bases. Germline trimming cut 6 bases from V and 5 bases from J; bases unmatched to any gene: 3. The CDR3 spans 13 residues. In germline, CDR1 is LGHDT, CDR2 YNNKEL (reference sequence). CDR3 sequence (DNA): TGTGCCAGCAGGTCGACAGGGGAAAACATTCAGTACTTC. Its translation is CASRSTGENIQYF.

This clone came up once. The CDR3 DNA sequence: TGCAGTGCTAGTTCCCAAATTGGCGGCAATGAGCAGTTCTTC. It specifies CSASSQIGGNEQFF. The chain recombines TRBV20-1 with TRBJ2-1; D gene unclear. The CDR3 totals 14 residues. Germline assignment: CDR1 DFQATT and CDR2 SNEGSKA (reference sequence). The V gene lost 3 bases and the J gene lost 6 bases, with 15 bases spanning the gap.

In its sample, this clone was seen a few times. This chain uses TRBV11-2 with TRBJ2-7; D not resolved. Between the trimmed V and J ends, which lost 6 bases and 5 bases, there was a span of 14 bases. This CDR3 spans 13 amino acids. Germline V CDR1 and CDR2: SGHAT, FQNNGV. DNA for the CDR3: TGTGCCAGCAGGGGCCCTTCCTCGGACGAGCAGTACTTC. Translated: CASRGPSSDEQYF.

The chain combines TRBV28 with TRBJ2-7, with D possibly TRBD1 on 6 matching bases. The length of the CDR3 is 15 residues. Per the germline V gene, CDR1 is MDHEN and CDR2 is SYDVKM. V lost 7 bases and J lost 4, with 20 bases in between. CDR3 coding DNA: TGTGCCAGCACTTTTCTCCCGGACAGCCGGTACGAGCAGTACTTC. This encodes CASTFLPDSRYEQYF.

The genes are TRBV7-6 and TRBJ2-3, with 9 bases fitting TRBD2. V lost 1 base, J lost 5 bases, and 4 bases stayed unmatched. In germline, CDR1 is SGHVS, CDR2 FNYEAQ. The CDR3 sequence is 15 residues long. The CDR3 DNA sequence: TGTGCCAGCAGCTTAGGCGGGGGGGCGATAGATACGCAGTATTTT. It yields the protein CASSLGGGAIDTQYF.

The CDR3 nucleotides are TGTGCCAGTAGTAGGACAGGGGGCGAGACCCAGTACTTC. This encodes CASSRTGGETQYF. This chain joins TRBV19 and TRBJ2-5, with 11 bases identical to TRBD1. CDR1 is LNHDA, CDR2 SQIVND, per germline (reference sequence). The CDR3 length is 13 residues. V lost 4 bases to trimming and J lost 5 bases; unmatched junction nucleotides: 0.

The chain uses TRBV9 and TRBJ2-2; 8 positions match TRBD1. The length of the CDR3 is 17 residues. Germline CDR1 reads SGDLS; CDR2 reads YYNGEE. Germline trimming cut 3 bases from V and 3 bases from J; bases unmatched to any gene: 10. In nucleotides, the CDR3 is TGTGCCAGCAGCGCACTGGACAGGGCGGCGGACACCGGGGAGCTGTTTTTT. Translation gives CASSALDRAADTGELFF.

Many counts were recorded for this clone. V is TRBV4-1 and J is TRBJ2-2, with 12 bases lining up with TRBD2. CDR1 and CDR2 from the germline V gene are MGHRA and YSYEKL. V was clipped by 1 base and J by 5 bases; unmatched bases: 5. The CDR3 is 17 amino acids. The CDR3 here is CASSQGTSGTLTGELFF. The CDR3 DNA follows: TGCGCCAGCAGCCAAGGGACTAGCGGGACCCTAACCGGGGAGCTGTTTTTT.

V gene TRBV27 combines with J gene TRBJ1-2; 9 nucleotides match TRBD1. Trimming took 4 bases from V and 5 from J; bases not matched to a gene: 14. From germline, CDR1 is MNHEY and CDR2 SMNVEV (reference sequence). The CDR3 extends over 17 amino acids. CDR3 bases: TGTGCCAGCAGTTCCGACGCGGCTCGGGACAGGGAGTATGGCTACACCTTC. Translation: CASSSDAARDREYGYTF.

This sequence joins TRBV12-3 or TRBV12-4 and TRBJ2-1, with TRBD2 as a possible D gene (6 bases). V was pared by 4 bases and J by 8 bases, with 12 bases between. The CDR3 is 13 residues long. The CDR3 DNA sequence: TGTGCCAGCAGTTGGGACTCACAATATGAGCAGTTCTTC. Residues: CASSWDSQYEQFF.

This chain links TRBV4-2 with TRBJ2-1, with 8 positions matching TRBD2. CDR1 and CDR2 (germline): LGHNA, YNFKEQ. Trimming took 4 bases from V and 8 from J; bases not matched to a gene: 16. The CDR3 sequence is 17 residues long. The CDR3 region is CASSPTGFGGAWDEQFF. The CDR3 region has the DNA TGTGCCAGCAGCCCGACCGGTTTCGGGGGGGCCTGGGATGAGCAGTTCTTC.